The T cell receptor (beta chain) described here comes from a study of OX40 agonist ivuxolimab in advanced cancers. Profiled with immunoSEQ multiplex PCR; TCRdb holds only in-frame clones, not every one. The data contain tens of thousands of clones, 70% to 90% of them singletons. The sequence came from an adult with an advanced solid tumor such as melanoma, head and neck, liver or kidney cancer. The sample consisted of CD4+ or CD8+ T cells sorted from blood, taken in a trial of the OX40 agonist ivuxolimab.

The CDR3 DNA reads TGCGCCAGCAGCCCCCTCGCCGCGTCCTTAGAAGAGCAGTACTTC. This gives the protein CASSPLAASLEEQYF. The V gene is TRBV4-1, the J gene TRBJ2-7, with unresolved D. Looked up from germline, CDR1 is MGHRA and CDR2 is YSYEKL. V was clipped by 4 bases and J by 7 bases, with 20 bases between them. The CDR3 has 15 amino acids.